This T cell receptor beta chain comes out of a study of T-cell memory formation after mild COVID-19. CDR3 size: 16 residues. The junction had 2 bases not matched to a gene; V was cut back by 0 bases and J by 2 bases. CDR1 is SEHNR and CDR2 is FQNEAQ in the germline V gene (reference sequence). TCRdb reanalysed the 5' RACE reads using MiXCR and keeps one entry per CDR3 protein. In the table there are about half a million distinct CDR3 sequences, about 20% of which are singletons. The sequence was obtained from an adult woman who had mild COVID-19 (a few samples of this study predate the infection). Cell type and time point are not known. Source material: PBMCs or a T cell subset sorted from them (not recorded which). V is TRBV7-9 and J is TRBJ2-3; 10 bases line up with TRBD2. The CDR3: CASSLASGGPTDTQYF. CDR3 nucleotide sequence: TGTGCCAGCAGCTTAGCTAGCGGGGGGCCCACAGATACGCAGTATTTT.